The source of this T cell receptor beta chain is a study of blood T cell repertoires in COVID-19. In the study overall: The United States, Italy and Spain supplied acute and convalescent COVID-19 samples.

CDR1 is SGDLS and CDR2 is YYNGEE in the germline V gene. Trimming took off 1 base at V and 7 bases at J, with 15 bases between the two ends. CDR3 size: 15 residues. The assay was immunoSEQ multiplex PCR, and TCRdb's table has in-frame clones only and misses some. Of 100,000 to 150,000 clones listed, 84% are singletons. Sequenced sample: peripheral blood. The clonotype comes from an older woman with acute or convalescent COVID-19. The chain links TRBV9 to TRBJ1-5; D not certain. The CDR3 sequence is CASSVIPEPGQPQHF. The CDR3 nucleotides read TGTGCCAGCAGCGTAATCCCCGAGCCGGGACAGCCCCAGCATTTT.